This TCR beta chain originates from a study of regulatory T cells in long-lasting Graves disease. The time point is: persistent/refractory GD, antithyroid drugs over 5 years with positive TRAb. TCR sequences were obtained from RNA taken from PBMCs. In germline, CDR1 is GTSNPN, CDR2 SVGIG (reference sequence). The CDR3 covers 12 residues. The V gene lost 5 bases and the J gene lost 6 bases, with 10 bases spanning the gap. Arm-PCR of CDR3 regions and iRepertoire HTBI primers were used to build TCR beta libraries. TCRdb fed the multiplex PCR reads into MiXCR, producing one record per CDR3 protein. The sample lists around 400,000 distinct CDR3 sequences; roughly 25% were seen once.

The sequencing here drew on peripheral blood mononuclear cells (PBMCs), taken when the disease was refractory, from a patient treated with antithyroid drugs. The chain is built from TRBV30 and TRBJ2-2, with D possibly being TRBD2 (6 bases). The receptor was derived from a woman between 40 and 50 years old with Graves disease. The CDR3 protein is CAWDWGAGELFF. CDR3 nucleotide sequence: TGTGCCTGGGACTGGGGGGCCGGGGAGCTGTTTTTT.